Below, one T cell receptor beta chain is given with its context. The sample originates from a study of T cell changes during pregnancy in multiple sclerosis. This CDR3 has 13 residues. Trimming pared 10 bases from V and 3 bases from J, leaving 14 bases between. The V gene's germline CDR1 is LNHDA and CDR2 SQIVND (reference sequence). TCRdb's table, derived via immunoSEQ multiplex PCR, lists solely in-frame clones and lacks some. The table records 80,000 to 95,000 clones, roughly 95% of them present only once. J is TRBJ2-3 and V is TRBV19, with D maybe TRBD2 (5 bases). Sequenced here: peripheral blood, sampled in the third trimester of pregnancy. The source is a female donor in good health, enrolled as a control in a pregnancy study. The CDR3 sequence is CATARRLTDTQYF. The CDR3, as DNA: TGTGCCACCGCCAGGAGGCTAACAGATACGCAGTATTTT. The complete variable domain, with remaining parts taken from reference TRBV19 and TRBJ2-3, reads DGGITQSPKYLFRKEGQNVTLSCEQNLNHDAMYWYRQDPGQGLRLIYYSQIVNDFQKGDIAEGYSVSREKKESFPLTVTSAQKNPTAFYLCATARRLTDTQYFGPGTRLTVL.